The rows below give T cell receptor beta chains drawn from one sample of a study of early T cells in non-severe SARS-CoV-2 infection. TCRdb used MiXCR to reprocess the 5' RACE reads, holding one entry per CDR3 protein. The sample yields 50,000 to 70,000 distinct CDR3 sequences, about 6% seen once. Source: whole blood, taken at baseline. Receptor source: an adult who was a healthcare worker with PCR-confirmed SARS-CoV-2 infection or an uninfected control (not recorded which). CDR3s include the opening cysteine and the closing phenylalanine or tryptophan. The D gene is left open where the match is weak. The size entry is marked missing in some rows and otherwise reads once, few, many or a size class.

CDR3nt: TGTGCCAGCACGACAGGCTATAGCAATCAGCCCCAGCATTTT
CDR3aa: CASTTGYSNQPQHF
abundance: -
v_gene: TRBV28
j_gene: TRBJ1-5
d_gene: -

CDR3nt: TGCAGTGCTAGAAAATCGGACAGGGGGACCGCCGAGCAGTACTTC
CDR3aa: CSARKSDRGTAEQYF
abundance: many
v_gene: TRBV20-1
j_gene: TRBJ2-7
d_gene: TRBD1

CDR3nt: TGCGCCAGCAGCTTGGACAGGGAGCGCACCGGGGAGCTGTTTTTT
CDR3aa: CASSLDRERTGELFF
abundance: many
v_gene: TRBV5-1
j_gene: TRBJ2-2
d_gene: -

CDR3nt: TGCAGCGTAGCGGGAGTGACTGGGGCCAACGTCCTGACTTTC
CDR3aa: CSVAGVTGANVLTF
abundance: few
v_gene: TRBV29-1
j_gene: TRBJ2-6
d_gene: TRBD2

CDR3nt: TGCAGTGCTAGAGGCATGACATACGAGCAGTACTTC
CDR3aa: CSARGMTYEQYF
abundance: many
v_gene: TRBV20-1
j_gene: TRBJ2-7
d_gene: -

CDR3nt: TGCAGTGCTGACCCTGGACTAGCGGGAGGGAATGAGCAGTTCTTC
CDR3aa: CSADPGLAGGNEQFF
abundance: many
v_gene: TRBV20-1
j_gene: TRBJ2-1
d_gene: TRBD2

CDR3nt: TGTGCCAGCAGCTTAAGACCGGGACAGGATCACGAGCAGTACTTC
CDR3aa: CASSLRPGQDHEQYF
abundance: many
v_gene: TRBV7-9
j_gene: TRBJ2-7
d_gene: TRBD1

CDR3nt: TGTGCCAGCAGCTTAAGATACCCTCTAGGAGCTAACTATGGCTACACCTTC
CDR3aa: CASSLRYPLGANYGYTF
abundance: many
v_gene: TRBV5-8
j_gene: TRBJ1-2
d_gene: -

CDR3nt: TGCAGTGCTAGTTGGGGGCGGACAGATACGCAGTATTTT
CDR3aa: CSASWGRTDTQYF
abundance: few
v_gene: TRBV20-1
j_gene: TRBJ2-3
d_gene: -

CDR3nt: TGTGCCAGCAGTCGGGAAGAACTCACTGAAGCTTTCTTT
CDR3aa: CASSREELTEAFF
abundance: few
v_gene: TRBV28
j_gene: TRBJ1-1
d_gene: -

CDR3nt: TGTGCCAGCAGCCCGCAGCGGGGATACAATGAGCAGTTCTTC
CDR3aa: CASSPQRGYNEQFF
abundance: many
v_gene: TRBV11-2
j_gene: TRBJ2-1
d_gene: TRBD2

CDR3nt: TGTGCCAGCAGGCCGGGTGGGGGCTCCTACGAGCAGTACTTC
CDR3aa: CASRPGGGSYEQYF
abundance: few
v_gene: TRBV7-2
j_gene: TRBJ2-7
d_gene: -

CDR3nt: TGTGCCAGCAGCCCCAGCGGGAGGGGCTCCTACGAGCAGTACTTC
CDR3aa: CASSPSGRGSYEQYF
abundance: few
v_gene: TRBV3-1
j_gene: TRBJ2-7
d_gene: TRBD2

CDR3nt: TGTGCCAGCAGCAATTCGGGACAGGGGCGAGGGCAGCCCCAGCATTTT
CDR3aa: CASSNSGQGRGQPQHF
abundance: many
v_gene: TRBV6-5
j_gene: TRBJ1-5
d_gene: TRBD1

CDR3nt: TGCAGTGCTAGAGTAAGTTTAGTTAGCGATGAGCAGTTCTTC
CDR3aa: CSARVSLVSDEQFF
abundance: many
v_gene: TRBV20-1
j_gene: TRBJ2-1
d_gene: -

CDR3nt: TGTGCCAGCAGCCCCAGCCAGGGGGATCCCTCTGGGGCCAACGTCCTGACTTTC
CDR3aa: CASSPSQGDPSGANVLTF
abundance: few
v_gene: TRBV11-3
j_gene: TRBJ2-6
d_gene: TRBD1

CDR3nt: TGTGCCAGCAGCACACAATTAGCGGGAGCTGACGAGCAGTACTTC
CDR3aa: CASSTQLAGADEQYF
abundance: many
v_gene: TRBV11-2
j_gene: TRBJ2-7
d_gene: TRBD2

CDR3nt: TGTGCCAGCAGCCAACCGGAGGAGGACGAGCAGTTCTTC
CDR3aa: CASSQPEEDEQFF
abundance: once
v_gene: TRBV3-1
j_gene: TRBJ2-1
d_gene: -

CDR3nt: TGTGCCAGCACCGTTGAACCGGGACCTTACAATGAGCAGTTCTTC
CDR3aa: CASTVEPGPYNEQFF
abundance: many
v_gene: TRBV7-3
j_gene: TRBJ2-1
d_gene: -

CDR3nt: TGTGCCATCAGTGAGTCAGCGGTCCTGAACACTGAAGCTTTCTTT
CDR3aa: CAISESAVLNTEAFF
abundance: many
v_gene: TRBV10-3
j_gene: TRBJ1-1
d_gene: -

CDR3nt: TGTGCCTGGAATTTCGACGTACTAGAGACCCAGTACTTC
CDR3aa: CAWNFDVLETQYF
abundance: -
v_gene: TRBV30
j_gene: TRBJ2-5
d_gene: -

CDR3nt: TGTGCCAGCAGCCACCGCTCCGGCGCCTACAATGAGCAGTTCTTC
CDR3aa: CASSHRSGAYNEQFF
abundance: -
v_gene: TRBV9
j_gene: TRBJ2-1
d_gene: -

CDR3nt: TGTGCCAGCAGATGGACAGGGGCCCCTCTTGGAAACACCATATATTTT
CDR3aa: CASRWTGAPLGNTIYF
abundance: few
v_gene: TRBV6-4
j_gene: TRBJ1-3
d_gene: TRBD1

CDR3nt: TGCGCCAGCAGTTATAAACTAGCGGGAGGCCCCTTGGAGCAGTACTTC
CDR3aa: CASSYKLAGGPLEQYF
abundance: many
v_gene: TRBV5-1
j_gene: TRBJ2-7
d_gene: TRBD2

CDR3nt: TGTGCCAGCAGTTACTCGACAGAGGGGAATGAGCAGTTCTTC
CDR3aa: CASSYSTEGNEQFF
abundance: many
v_gene: TRBV6-5
j_gene: TRBJ2-1
d_gene: -

CDR3nt: TGTGCCATCAGAGGACAGTACGAGCAGTACTTC
CDR3aa: CAIRGQYEQYF
abundance: few
v_gene: TRBV10-3
j_gene: TRBJ2-7
d_gene: -

CDR3nt: TGCAGTGCTAGAGATCCCCGGGGGAATGAGCAGTTCTTC
CDR3aa: CSARDPRGNEQFF
abundance: -
v_gene: TRBV20-1
j_gene: TRBJ2-1
d_gene: -

CDR3nt: TGCAGTGCTGCCCGGAGAGCGGGAGGAGGAAACATTCAGTACTTC
CDR3aa: CSAARRAGGGNIQYF
abundance: few
v_gene: TRBV20-1
j_gene: TRBJ2-4
d_gene: TRBD2

CDR3nt: TGCGCCAGCAGCCAAGAGTTGACAGGGAACACTGAAGCTTTCTTT
CDR3aa: CASSQELTGNTEAFF
abundance: -
v_gene: TRBV4-1
j_gene: TRBJ1-1
d_gene: -

CDR3nt: TGTGCCAGCAGGCCGGGACAGGGGGCTTGGAACACTGAAGCTTTCTTT
CDR3aa: CASRPGQGAWNTEAFF
abundance: few
v_gene: TRBV7-2
j_gene: TRBJ1-1
d_gene: TRBD1

CDR3nt: TGTGCCAGCAGCCAAGTCGAGACTAGCGGGTCGGGGACCCAGTACTTC
CDR3aa: CASSQVETSGSGTQYF
abundance: many
v_gene: TRBV4-2
j_gene: TRBJ2-5
d_gene: TRBD2

CDR3nt: TGTGCCAGTAGTTGGCAGATTAACACCGGGGAGCTGTTTTTT
CDR3aa: CASSWQINTGELFF
abundance: many
v_gene: TRBV19
j_gene: TRBJ2-2
d_gene: -

CDR3nt: TGTGCCAGTTCTTGCCAGACGACAGATCGATACTACGAGCAGTACTTC
CDR3aa: CASSCQTTDRYYEQYF
abundance: -
v_gene: TRBV19
j_gene: TRBJ2-7
d_gene: -

CDR3nt: TGTGCCAGCAGCTTAGGGGGGGGCCTAGCGCCTATCTCTGGGGCCAACGTCCTGACTTTC
CDR3aa: CASSLGGGLAPISGANVLTF
abundance: few
v_gene: TRBV7-6
j_gene: TRBJ2-6
d_gene: -

CDR3nt: TGTGCCAGCAGCCAAGCCGGGACAGGGGGCAGTAACTATGGCTACACCTTC
CDR3aa: CASSQAGTGGSNYGYTF
abundance: few
v_gene: TRBV3-1
j_gene: TRBJ1-2
d_gene: TRBD1

CDR3nt: TGCGCCAGCAGCCAAGGTGATAGTGTAACCTACGAGCAGTACTTC
CDR3aa: CASSQGDSVTYEQYF
abundance: many
v_gene: TRBV4-1
j_gene: TRBJ2-7
d_gene: -

CDR3nt: TGTGCCATCAGAGATGGACAGAGGGGCGAAGAGACCCAGTACTTC
CDR3aa: CAIRDGQRGEETQYF
abundance: many
v_gene: TRBV10-3
j_gene: TRBJ2-5
d_gene: -

CDR3nt: TGTGCCAGCAGCTTGAGATCGAGAGGTCGGGGGAATTACGAGCAGTACTTC
CDR3aa: CASSLRSRGRGNYEQYF
abundance: -
v_gene: TRBV11-2
j_gene: TRBJ2-7
d_gene: -

CDR3nt: TGCAGTGCCGAAATCAGGACAGGGAATAATGGCTACACCTTC
CDR3aa: CSAEIRTGNNGYTF
abundance: many
v_gene: TRBV20-1
j_gene: TRBJ1-2
d_gene: TRBD1

CDR3nt: TGTGCCAGCAGTTATGACAGGGTGGTTGAAGCTTTCTTT
CDR3aa: CASSYDRVVEAFF
abundance: many
v_gene: TRBV28
j_gene: TRBJ1-1
d_gene: TRBD1

CDR3nt: TGTGCAAGTCGCTCCCCTTGCCGACAGGGAAGGACAACTGGGGCCAACGTCCTGACTTTC
CDR3aa: CASRSPCRQGRTTGANVLTF
abundance: many
v_gene: TRBV12-2
j_gene: TRBJ2-6
d_gene: -

CDR3nt: TGTGCCGATCGTACAGGGGGCTGCACAGATACGCAGTATTTT
CDR3aa: CADRTGGCTDTQYF
abundance: -
v_gene: TRBV24-1
j_gene: TRBJ2-3
d_gene: TRBD1

CDR3nt: TGTGCCAGCAGTTTAAAGGGGGTAAACCGCAATCAGCCCCAGCATTTT
CDR3aa: CASSLKGVNRNQPQHF
abundance: many
v_gene: TRBV28
j_gene: TRBJ1-5
d_gene: -

CDR3nt: TGTGCCAGCAGTTACTCGTATTATCAGGGACAGGGGGGAAACAATGAGCAGTTCTTC
CDR3aa: CASSYSYYQGQGGNNEQFF
abundance: many
v_gene: TRBV6-5
j_gene: TRBJ2-1
d_gene: TRBD1

CDR3nt: TGTGCCAGCAGCCAACCGGGACTAGGGGGACGCACCGGGGAGCTGTTTTTT
CDR3aa: CASSQPGLGGRTGELFF
abundance: many
v_gene: TRBV5-6
j_gene: TRBJ2-2
d_gene: TRBD2

CDR3nt: TGTGCCAGCAGTTCCCCGGGACTAGCGGGACCATCCTACAATGAGCAGTTCTTC
CDR3aa: CASSSPGLAGPSYNEQFF
abundance: many
v_gene: TRBV12-3/TRBV12-4
j_gene: TRBJ2-1
d_gene: TRBD2